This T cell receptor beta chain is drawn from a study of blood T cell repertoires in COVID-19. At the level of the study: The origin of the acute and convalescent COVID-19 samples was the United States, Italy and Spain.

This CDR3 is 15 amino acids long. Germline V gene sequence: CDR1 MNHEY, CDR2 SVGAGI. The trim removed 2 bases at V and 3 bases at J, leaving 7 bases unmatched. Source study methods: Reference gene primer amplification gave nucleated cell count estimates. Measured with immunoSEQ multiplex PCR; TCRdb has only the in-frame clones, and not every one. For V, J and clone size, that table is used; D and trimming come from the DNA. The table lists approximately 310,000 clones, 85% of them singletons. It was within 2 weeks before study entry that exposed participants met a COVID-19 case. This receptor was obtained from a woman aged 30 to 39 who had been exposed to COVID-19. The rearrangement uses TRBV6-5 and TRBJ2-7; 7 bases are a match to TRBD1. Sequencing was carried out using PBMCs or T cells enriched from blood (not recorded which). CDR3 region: CASSYGTEDLYEQYF. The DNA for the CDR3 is TGTGCCAGCAGTTACGGGACAGAAGACCTCTACGAGCAGTACTTC.